A selection of T cell receptor beta chains follows, all from one sample in a study of T cell responses to AZD1222 COVID-19 vaccine. TCRdb keeps only in-frame clones here, not all; method: immunoSEQ multiplex PCR. The data show 180,000 or so clones, approximately 93% seen once. Sequences were derived from peripheral blood, sampled 28 days after the second AZD1222 dose. The receptor set was obtained from an adult who received the AZD1222 COVID-19 vaccine. Each CDR3 is given with its conserved first and last residue. The D gene is left open where the match is weak. Clone sizes are given selectively: once, few, many, or a class where the clone is expanded.

CDR3	DNA	D	size	V	J
CASSLDWRTGYTF	TGTGCCAGTAGTTTGGATTGGAGAACCGGCTACACCTTC	NA	NA	TRBV19	TRBJ1-2
CASRGFNPGTEAFF	TGCGCCAGCAGGGGATTCAACCCCGGCACTGAAGCTTTCTTT	NA	NA	TRBV10-2	TRBJ1-1
CAIGQNYGYTF	TGTGCCATAGGTCAGAACTATGGCTACACCTTC	NA	NA	TRBV6-6	TRBJ1-2
CASSQDQGSSRGRDTQYF	TGCGCCAGCAGCCAAGATCAGGGTTCTTCCAGGGGCAGAGATACGCAGTATTTT	NA	once	TRBV4-3	TRBJ2-3
CASSLFGHTGELFF	TGTGCCAGCAGCTTGTTCGGCCACACCGGGGAGCTGTTTTTT	NA	NA	TRBV5-6	TRBJ2-2
CASSLGNRPYEQYF	TGTGCCAGCAGCTTAGGGAACAGACCCTACGAGCAGTACTTC	NA	NA	TRBV11-2	TRBJ2-7
CASSYVNPGSGEKLFF	TGTGCCAGCAGTTACGTGAATCCGGGGTCCGGTGAAAAACTGTTTTTT	NA	NA	TRBV6-5	TRBJ1-4
CASSLGLYYEQYF	TGTGCCAGCAGCCTAGGTCTCTACTACGAGCAGTACTTC	NA	NA	TRBV7-2	TRBJ2-7
CASSLPTSSNTGELFF	TGCGCCAGCAGCTTGCCCACTTCCTCGAACACCGGGGAGCTGTTTTTT	NA	NA	TRBV5-1	TRBJ2-2
CASSYVGTRSETQYF	TGTGCCAGCAGTTATGTTGGGACTAGATCCGAGACCCAGTACTTC	TRBD2	NA	TRBV6-2/TRBV6-3	TRBJ2-5
CASRQRPGNTIYF	TGTGCCAGCAGGCAGAGGCCCGGAAACACCATATATTTT	NA	NA	TRBV6-5	TRBJ1-3
CASSEQGTGNQPQHF	TGTGCCAGCAGTGAACAGGGAACGGGCAATCAGCCCCAGCATTTT	NA	NA	TRBV2	TRBJ1-5
CASSERQSPTEAFF	TGTGCCAGCAGTGAACGGCAGTCTCCCACTGAAGCTTTCTTT	NA	once	TRBV2	TRBJ1-1
CASSLAVRYGYTF	TGCGCCAGCAGCTTGGCGGTTCGGTATGGCTACACCTTC	NA	NA	TRBV5-1	TRBJ1-2
CAGSLGQNMNTEAFF	TGTGCCGGCAGTTTGGGGCAGAACATGAACACTGAAGCTTTCTTT	NA	NA	TRBV6-2/TRBV6-3	TRBJ1-1
CAWRQETNYGYTF	TGTGCCTGGAGACAGGAGACTAACTATGGCTACACCTTC	NA	few	TRBV30	TRBJ1-2
CASRTDGNSPLHF	TGTGCCAGCAGAACGGACGGCAATTCACCCCTCCACTTT	NA	NA	TRBV7-2	TRBJ1-6
CAIRSGNEYEQYF	TGTGCCATCAGAAGCGGGAACGAATACGAGCAGTACTTC	TRBD2	NA	TRBV10-3	TRBJ2-7
CASSLGQVNEQFF	TGTGCCAGCAGTTTGGGGCAGGTCAATGAGCAGTTCTTC	NA	NA	TRBV12-3/TRBV12-4	TRBJ2-1
CASSIDPWGNQPQHF	TGTGCCAGTAGTATAGATCCGTGGGGTAATCAGCCCCAGCATTTT	NA	NA	TRBV19	TRBJ1-5
CAISGGVNQPQHF	TGTGCCATCAGTGGTGGAGTTAATCAGCCCCAGCATTTT	NA	NA	TRBV10-3	TRBJ1-5
CASSYGWQGNEQYF	TGTGCCAGCAGTTACGGATGGCAGGGCAACGAGCAGTACTTC	NA	NA	TRBV6-5	TRBJ2-7
CASSLDRTGTRETQYF	TGCGCCAGCAGCTTGGACAGAACCGGGACTAGAGAGACCCAGTACTTC	TRBD2	NA	TRBV5-1	TRBJ2-5
CASRSGLNTEAFF	TGTGCCAGCAGATCCGGACTGAACACTGAAGCTTTCTTT	NA	once	TRBV7-3	TRBJ1-1
CAWSAPRQGTGGYGYTF	TGTGCCTGGAGTGCCCCCCGACAGGGTACGGGGGGCTATGGCTACACCTTC	TRBD1	NA	TRBV30	TRBJ1-2
CASSRGGGIQPQHF	TGCGCCAGCAGTAGAGGGGGGGGCATTCAGCCCCAGCATTTT	NA	NA	TRBV5-1	TRBJ1-5
CASSWRLASTDTQYF	TGTGCCAGCAGTTGGCGGCTAGCGTCCACAGATACGCAGTATTTT	NA	NA	TRBV2	TRBJ2-3
CASSYWPAAVQETQYF	TGTGCCAGCAGTTACTGGCCGGCTGCGGTCCAAGAGACCCAGTACTTC	NA	once	TRBV6-2/TRBV6-3	TRBJ2-5
CASSPSQGPNSPLHF	TGTGCCAGCAGCCCTAGCCAAGGGCCCAATTCACCCCTCCACTTT	NA	NA	TRBV7-9	TRBJ1-6
CASSVDSGSYNEQFF	TGTGCCAGCAGCGTAGATAGCGGCTCCTACAATGAGCAGTTCTTC	NA	NA	TRBV9	TRBJ2-1
CASSLDSNQPQHF	TGTGCTAGCAGCTTAGATTCGAATCAGCCCCAGCATTTT	NA	once	TRBV7-7	TRBJ1-5
CASSLDIKAFF	TGTGCCAGCAGCTTAGATATCAAAGCTTTCTTT	NA	NA	TRBV11-2	TRBJ1-1
CASSPLQGNNSPLHF	TGTGCCAGCAGCCCGTTACAGGGTAATAATTCACCCCTCCACTTT	NA	NA	TRBV7-9	TRBJ1-6
CAISDLAENSYEQYF	TGTGCCATCAGTGATTTGGCGGAAAATTCCTACGAGCAGTACTTC	NA	once	TRBV10-3	TRBJ2-7
CASGKRQGATTEAFF	TGTGCTAGTGGCAAAAGACAGGGGGCGACCACTGAAGCTTTCTTT	TRBD1	NA	TRBV12-5	TRBJ1-1
CASSPPLAGYSGANVLTF	TGTGCCAGCAGCCCCCCCTTAGCGGGATACTCTGGGGCCAACGTCCTGACTTTC	TRBD2	NA	TRBV7-9	TRBJ2-6
CASSLVPGNTGELFF	TGTGCTAGCAGCTTAGTTCCGGGGAACACCGGGGAGCTGTTTTTT	NA	NA	TRBV7-7	TRBJ2-2
CASSSTSGGAAGANVLTF	TGTGCCAGCAGCTCGACTAGCGGGGGGGCCGCCGGGGCCAACGTCCTGACTTTC	TRBD2	NA	TRBV7-9	TRBJ2-6
CASSVQGGYGYTF	TGTGCCAGTAGTGTACAGGGGGGGTATGGCTACACCTTC	TRBD1	NA	TRBV19	TRBJ1-2
CASSEQRQSPEAFF	TGTGCCAGCAGCGAGCAACGACAGTCCCCTGAAGCTTTCTTT	NA	NA	TRBV7-2	TRBJ1-1
CASSPDRGYGYTF	TGTGCCAGCAGTCCGGACAGGGGCTATGGCTACACCTTC	TRBD1	NA	TRBV27	TRBJ1-2
CASSYSWAQDNSPLHF	TGTGCCAGCAGTTACTCGTGGGCACAAGATAATTCACCCCTCCACTTT	NA	NA	TRBV6-5	TRBJ1-6
CASSLDDIFEQYF	TGTGCCAGCAGCCTAGACGATATTTTCGAGCAGTACTTC	NA	once	TRBV28	TRBJ2-7
CASSDLTGSGNTIYF	TGTGCCAGCAGTGACCTGACGGGCTCTGGAAACACCATATATTTT	NA	NA	TRBV25-1	TRBJ1-3
CASSLVLGDRVNTEAFF	TGTGCCAGCAGCTTAGTTTTAGGGGACAGGGTGAACACTGAAGCTTTCTTT	TRBD1	NA	TRBV11-2	TRBJ1-1
CASSDGAASGYQPQHF	TGTGCCAGCAGTGACGGGGCGGCCTCGGGGTATCAGCCCCAGCATTTT	NA	NA	TRBV6-1	TRBJ1-5
CASSTSWGAYNEKLFF	TGTGCCAGCAGCACAAGCTGGGGGGCCTATAATGAAAAACTGTTTTTT	NA	NA	TRBV7-9	TRBJ1-4
CASSSQGAGANVLTF	TGTGCCAGCTCATCGCAGGGAGCTGGGGCCAACGTCCTGACTTTC	NA	NA	TRBV18	TRBJ2-6
CASSPQAGGLSPSPSPLHF	TGTGCCAGCTCACCACAGGCAGGGGGCCTTTCTCCATCTCCTTCACCCCTCCACTTT	TRBD1	NA	TRBV18	TRBJ1-6
CASSPGGTGVNEQYF	TGTGCCAGCAGCCCAGGGGGGACAGGGGTAAACGAGCAGTACTTC	TRBD1	NA	TRBV11-3	TRBJ2-7
CASSGWDRGSTDTQYF	TGTGCCAGCAGCGGGTGGGACAGGGGAAGCACAGATACGCAGTATTTT	TRBD1	NA	TRBV7-8	TRBJ2-3
CASSEYQETQYF	TGTGCCAGCTCAGAGTACCAAGAGACCCAGTACTTC	NA	NA	TRBV18	TRBJ2-5
CASSLYQATYNSPLHF	TGTGCCAGCAGCCTTTACCAAGCGACCTATAATTCACCCCTCCACTTT	NA	NA	TRBV7-2	TRBJ1-6
CASSLEGTGNSPLHF	TGTGCCAGCAGCTTAGAAGGGACAGGGAACTCACCCCTCCACTTT	TRBD1	NA	TRBV11-3	TRBJ1-6
CASSLLGTGEGETQYF	TGCGCCAGCAGCTTGTTGGGGACAGGGGAAGGAGAGACCCAGTACTTC	TRBD1	NA	TRBV5-1	TRBJ2-5
CASSMTAQVSYEQYF	TGTGCCAGCAGCATGACAGCCCAAGTCTCCTACGAGCAGTACTTC	NA	NA	TRBV5-4	TRBJ2-7
CAWGPRTTGNSPLHF	TGTGCCTGGGGCCCACGGACAACAGGGAATTCACCCCTCCACTTT	NA	NA	TRBV30	TRBJ1-6
CASSLDRAGNTIYF	TGTGCCAGCAGCTTAGACAGGGCCGGAAACACCATATATTTT	NA	few	TRBV11-2	TRBJ1-3
CSASRSGQTYEQYF	TGCAGTGCTAGTCGCTCGGGACAAACCTACGAGCAGTACTTC	NA	NA	TRBV20-1	TRBJ2-7